In its sample, the clone carrying this T cell receptor beta chain was seen many times. Its antigen is as yet unknown. Each CDR3 protein is one row after TCRdb ran MiXCR on the RACE reads. The sample yields roughly 80,000 distinct CDR3 sequences, around a tenth seen once. This entry comes from a study of human T cells and chemical hapten exposure. In the study overall: Sensitizing treatment utilized 2% DPC over a roughly 2 cm by roughly 2 cm portion of upper inner arm skin. Diphenylcyclopropenone, dosed weekly to the scalp, was given to patients throughout the approximately 22-week study. General study results and limits: It was expanded TCRs that formed significantly more large CDR3 similarity clusters than controls did.

Time point here: patch test 1, 2 weeks after DPC sensitization. Indicated treatment: therapeutic diphenylcyclopropenone sensitization with weekly scalp DPC. Source: whole blood, taken in connection with sensitization to the hapten diphenylcyclopropenone (DPC). The receptor was isolated from a woman between 50 and 59 years old with alopecia areata. Some clones in this sample may be carry-over from other donors' samples.

CDR3 nucleotide sequence: TGTGCCAGCAGCGAGATGACAGGGTTAAGCAATCAGCCCCAGCATTTT. Translation gives CASSEMTGLSNQPQHF. The V and J genes are TRBV2 and TRBJ1-5, with 7 bases fitting TRBD1. J was trimmed by 1 base and V by 6 bases; bases with no gene match: 9. The CDR3 covers 16 residues. Germline CDR1 reads SNHLY; CDR2 reads FYNNEI. Variable domain in full (rest from reference TRBV2 and TRBJ1-5): EPEVTQTPSHQVTQMGQEVILRCVPISNHLYFYWYRQILGQKVEFLVSFYNNEISEKSEIFDDQFSVERPDGSNFTLKIRSTKLEDSAMYFCASSEMTGLSNQPQHFGDGTRLSIL.